The 28 T cell receptor beta chains in this list originate from one sample, sequenced in a study of cytomegalovirus exposure and HLA in healthy donors. PCR amplification relied on 60 Vbeta primers (plus 13 Jbeta primers). Assay: immunoSEQ multiplex PCR; the TCRdb copy retains only in-frame clones and omits some. The data hold around 170,000 clones, with 70% to 80% observed a single time. The sequenced material came from PBMCs. These TCRs come from a man younger than 35 in good health and CMV-seronegative.

V is TRBV2 and J is TRBJ2-7; a weak D match, TRBD2 (5 bases). In germline, CDR1 is SNHLY, CDR2 FYNNEI. V was trimmed by 3 bases and J by 0 bases, leaving 15 bases between them. This CDR3 contains 16 residues. Written as DNA, the CDR3 is TGTGCCAGCAGTGATTGGTCCGGGGAGAGCTCCTACGAGCAGTACTTC. Amino acids: CASSDWSGESSYEQYF.

This chain uses TRBV7-8 with TRBJ2-1, with 7 bases identical to TRBD2. CDR3 length: 12 amino acids. Trimming cost V 11 bases and J 7 bases; bases outside gene matches: 8. Germline CDR1 is SGHVS and CDR2 is FQNEAQ. CDR3 bases: TGTGCCGGGGGGGTTGGTGGTAATGAGCAGTTCTTC. This sequence encodes CAGGVGGNEQFF.

This clone was seen only once. The rearrangement joins TRBV7-6 to TRBJ1-5; D gene ambiguous. The V gene lost 1 base and the J gene lost 5 bases, with 6 bases spanning the gap. There are 13 residues in the CDR3. The V gene's germline CDR1 is SGHVS and CDR2 FNYEAQ. CDR3 residues: CASSLESDQPQHF. The CDR3 coding sequence is TGTGCCAGCAGCTTAGAATCCGATCAGCCCCAGCATTTT.

The rearrangement uses TRBV11-1 and TRBJ1-1, with a weak D call TRBD1 (5 bases). Germline CDR1 is SGHAT and CDR2 is FQDESV (reference sequence). V lost 5 bases and J 0 bases, leaving 13 bases between the germline ends. The CDR3 is made up of 15 amino acids. The CDR3 DNA reads TGTGCCAGCAGCCTGGAGGGGACTATGAACACTGAAGCTTTCTTT. Translating gives CASSLEGTMNTEAFF.

CDR3 nucleotides: TGTGCCAGCAGTTTCGAGACTAGCGGAGAGACCCAGTACTTC. Translating it yields CASSFETSGETQYF. V gene TRBV27 combines with J gene TRBJ2-5, with TRBD2 matching 9 bases. V shed 3 bases, J shed 4 bases, and the junction held 3 bases outside the gene matches. Looked up from germline, CDR1 is MNHEY and CDR2 is SMNVEV (reference sequence). CDR3 length: 14 residues.

The chain recombines TRBV29-1 with TRBJ2-7; 11 bases align to TRBD2. Germline V gene data show CDR1 as SQVTM and CDR2 as ANQGSEA. The trim removed 6 bases at V and 1 base at J, leaving 5 bases unmatched. The CDR3 is made up of 14 amino acids. In DNA form, the CDR3 reads TGCAGCGTCGCCGGGACTAGCGGTTCCTACGAGCAGTACTTC. Amino acid sequence: CSVAGTSGSYEQYF.

V is TRBV10-3 and J is TRBJ2-3; TRBD2 aligns across 9 bases. V trimming: 6 bases; J trimming: 0 bases; junction bases outside the gene matches: 7. The germline CDR1 and CDR2 sequences are ENHRY and SYGVKD. CDR3 length: 16 amino acids. Written as DNA, the CDR3 is TGTGCCATCAGGAGCGGGGCGGGAGGGAGCACAGATACGCAGTATTTT. Translation gives CAIRSGAGGSTDTQYF.

The rearrangement uses TRBV9 and TRBJ2-3; the D is unclear. Germline V gene data show CDR1 as SGDLS and CDR2 as YYNGEE. The CDR3 consists of 14 residues. Trimming pared 4 bases from V and 2 bases from J, leaving 11 bases between. The CDR3 sequence: CASSSTTVTDTQYF. The CDR3 DNA is TGTGCCAGCAGCTCCACGACTGTCACAGATACGCAGTATTTT.

The V gene is TRBV6-1, the J gene TRBJ1-2; a possible D gene is TRBD1 (6 bases). The germline V gene encodes CDR1 MNHNS and CDR2 SASEGT. Between the trimmed V and J ends, which lost 10 bases and 8 bases, there was a span of 11 bases. This CDR3 is 10 amino acids long. CDR3 residues: CATGTCGYTF. The CDR3 nucleotides are TGTGCCACTGGGACATGCGGCTACACCTTC.

This clone came up a few times. Here the CDR3 DNA reads TGTGCCAGCAGTCTCTCCTTGACGGGAGGCAGGACCGGGGAGCTGTTTTTT. Translated, it gives CASSLSLTGGRTGELFF. The chain couples TRBV27 to TRBJ2-2; 7 nucleotides line up with TRBD2. Germline values: CDR1 MNHEY, CDR2 SMNVEV (reference sequence). V was pared by 5 bases and J by 5 bases, with 14 bases of the junction left unmatched. This CDR3 is built from 17 residues.

The V call is TRBV9, the J call TRBJ1-3; D remains unclear. V shed 0 bases and J shed 0 bases, with 4 bases lying between them. Germline CDR1 SGDLS, CDR2 YYNGEE. This CDR3 is 14 amino acids long. In DNA form, the CDR3 reads TGTGCCAGCAGCGTAGGCAGCTCTGGAAACACCATATATTTT. As protein: CASSVGSSGNTIYF.

This chain connects TRBV19 to TRBJ1-2; 11 bases fit TRBD1. Germline V CDR1 and CDR2: LNHDA, SQIVND (reference sequence). The CDR3 has 15 residues. The ends lost 6 bases at V and 8 bases at J; junction bases unmatched: 11. This CDR3 reads CASSQLGQGEGGYTF. The DNA for the CDR3 is TGTGCCAGTAGCCAGTTGGGACAGGGGGAAGGCGGCTACACCTTC.

This clone showed up just a few times. The V gene is TRBV6-5, the J gene TRBJ1-2; TRBD1 matches at 7 bases. The junction had 6 bases not matched to a gene; V was cut back by 6 bases and J by 5 bases. CDR3 length equals 13 residues. The germline CDR1 and CDR2 sequences are MNHEY and SVGAGI. CDR3 sequence (DNA): TGTGCCAGCAGCCCGGACAGGAAATATGGCTACACCTTC. As protein: CASSPDRKYGYTF.

This clone was seen more than once but under ten times. V is TRBV5-4 and J is TRBJ1-2; D unresolved. Germline CDR1 is SGHNT and CDR2 is YYREEE (reference sequence). The V end was cut by 0 bases, the J end by 4 bases, with 13 bases between. This CDR3 comprises 15 residues. This CDR3 reads CASSLVAGDFYGYTF. The CDR3 DNA sequence: TGTGCCAGCAGCTTGGTCGCGGGAGACTTCTATGGCTACACCTTC.

A remark on this clone: This specimen includes other DNA sequences encoding the same CDR3. The chain combines TRBV6-5 with TRBJ2-7; the match to TRBD2 covers 11 bases. CDR3 length: 14 residues. Germline values: CDR1 MNHEY, CDR2 SVGAGI. The ends lost 5 bases at V and 3 bases at J; junction bases unmatched: 3. As DNA, the CDR3 is TGTGCCAGCAGTCCTGGGACTAGCGGCTACGAGCAGTACTTC. Translated: CASSPGTSGYEQYF.

This clone was found a few times. CDR3 sequence (DNA): TGCGCCAGCAGCCAAAGAGAGGTGAACACTGAAGCTTTCTTT. It translates to CASSQREVNTEAFF. The rearrangement joins TRBV4-1 to TRBJ1-1; no firm D call. This CDR3 comprises 14 residues. The ends were cut back, 2 bases at V and 0 bases at J, with 7 bases in the middle. Germline V gene lookup returns CDR1 MGHRA and CDR2 YSYEKL.

The CDR3 DNA reads as TGTGCCAGCAGTACACGGGACTTTCAAGAGACCCAGTACTTC. This translates into CASSTRDFQETQYF. This chain uses TRBV28 with TRBJ2-5, with a weak D call TRBD2 (6 bases). Trimming took off 5 bases at V and 2 bases at J, with 12 bases between the two ends. From germline, CDR1 is MDHEN and CDR2 SYDVKM. The CDR3 runs 14 residues.

The rearrangement links TRBV7-3 to TRBJ2-3; 10 bases line up with TRBD2. After removal of 4 bases from V and 12 bases from J, the junction contained 4 bases not matched to a gene. This CDR3 is 12 amino acids long. Germline assignment: CDR1 SGHTA and CDR2 FQGTGA. The CDR3 is CASSSSGGPQYF. The CDR3 DNA is TGTGCCAGCAGCTCTAGCGGGGGACCACAGTATTTT.

The V call is TRBV27, the J call TRBJ1-4; D gene ambiguous. The CDR3 spans 16 residues. CDR1 and CDR2 (germline): MNHEY, SMNVEV (reference sequence). Trimming stripped 0 bases from V and 7 bases from J, with 15 bases between. The CDR3 nucleotides are TGTGCCAGCAGTTTATCGTCCCGTGCCGTCAGTGAAAAACTGTTTTTT. The encoded protein is CASSLSSRAVSEKLFF.

The rearrangement uses TRBV5-1 and TRBJ1-1; D gene ambiguous. V was clipped by 2 bases and J by 1 base, with 3 bases between them. CDR3 size: 12 residues. CDR1 SGHRS and CDR2 YFSETQ come from the germline V gene. The CDR3 loop is CASSLANTEAFF. The CDR3 region has the DNA TGCGCCAGCAGCTTAGCGAACACTGAAGCTTTCTTT.

The chain is built from TRBV7-9 and TRBJ2-7; TRBD1 might be the D (5 bases). The CDR3 contains 14 residues. Germline assignment: CDR1 SEHNR and CDR2 FQNEAQ (reference sequence). The V end lost 4 bases, the J end lost 0 bases, and 10 bases lay between the germline ends. DNA for the CDR3: TGTGCCAGCAGCTCCCGTGACAGCTCCTACGAGCAGTACTTC. This gives the protein CASSSRDSSYEQYF. Variable domain in full (rest from reference TRBV7-9 and TRBJ2-7): DTGVSQNPRHKITKRGQNVTFRCDPISEHNRLYWYRQTLGQGPEFLTYFQNEAQLEKSRLLSDRFSAERPKGSFSTLEIQRTEQGDSAMYLCASSSRDSSYEQYFGPGTRLTVT.

CDR3: CASRGPYEQYF. CDR3 DNA: TGTGCCAGCAGGGGGCCCTACGAGCAGTACTTC. This chain links TRBV28 with TRBJ2-7, with a weak D call TRBD1 (5 bases). The CDR3 is 11 residues long. Trimming shortened V by 6 bases and J by 2 bases, and 5 bases separated the two germline ends. From germline, CDR1 is MDHEN and CDR2 SYDVKM.

This chain uses TRBV30 with TRBJ2-7; TRBD2 matches 7 bases. The CDR3 runs to 12 residues. The V and J ends lost 3 bases and 3 bases, in that order; junction bases with no gene match: 2. Per germline, CDR1 GTSNPN and CDR2 SVGIG (reference sequence). The CDR3 here is CAWRGGRYEQYF. CDR3 in DNA: TGTGCCTGGAGGGGAGGGCGCTACGAGCAGTACTTC. The whole variable domain, remainder taken from reference TRBV30 and TRBJ2-7, is SQTIHQWPATLVQPVGSPLSLECTVEGTSNPNLYWYRQAAGRGLQLLFYSVGIGQISSEVPQNLSASRPQDRQFILSSKKLLLSDSGFYLCAWRGGRYEQYFGPGTRLTVT.

The chain links TRBV9 to TRBJ1-2; no reliable D call. Trimming cost V 3 bases and J 8 bases, with 11 bases left between them. Germline CDR1 and CDR2: SGDLS and YYNGEE. This CDR3 contains 12 residues. The CDR3: CASSATGSGYTF. The CDR3 nucleotides are TGTGCCAGCAGCGCGACCGGGTCGGGCTACACCTTC.

The chain has TRBV7-9 and TRBJ2-3; TRBD2 aligns across 8 bases. Germline CDR1 reads SEHNR; CDR2 reads FQNEAQ (reference sequence). The CDR3 is 15 amino acids. After removal of 1 base from V and 2 bases from J, the junction contained 2 bases not matched to a gene. CDR3 in DNA: TGTGCCAGCAGCTTAGTCGGGAGGGCCACAGATACGCAGTATTTT. Protein: CASSLVGRATDTQYF.

V is TRBV4-1 and J is TRBJ1-5, with D hard to call. The V and J ends lost 1 base and 4 bases respectively, with 11 bases between them. The CDR3 sequence is 15 residues long. The germline V gene has CDR1 MGHRA and CDR2 YSYEKL. The CDR3: CASSQGWAENQPQHF. CDR3 DNA: TGCGCCAGCAGCCAAGGGTGGGCAGAGAATCAGCCCCAGCATTTT.

This chain joins TRBV5-4 and TRBJ2-7, with TRBD1 matching over 11 bases. This CDR3 is 14 amino acids long. The trim removed 4 bases at V and 6 bases at J, leaving 6 bases unmatched. From germline, CDR1 is SGHNT and CDR2 YYREEE (reference sequence). CDR3: CASSPGTGGGEQYF. The CDR3 coding sequence is TGTGCCAGCAGCCCCGGGACAGGGGGGGGCGAGCAGTACTTC.

This clone turned up a few times. The chain links TRBV5-4 to TRBJ2-7; 7 positions match TRBD1. J was trimmed by 6 bases and V by 2 bases; bases with no gene match: 5. The CDR3 loop spans 13 amino acids. The germline V gene has CDR1 SGHNT and CDR2 YYREEE (reference sequence). Written as DNA, the CDR3 is TGTGCCAGCAGCTTAGAAGGGGGCTCCGAGCAGTACTTC. It codes for CASSLEGGSEQYF.